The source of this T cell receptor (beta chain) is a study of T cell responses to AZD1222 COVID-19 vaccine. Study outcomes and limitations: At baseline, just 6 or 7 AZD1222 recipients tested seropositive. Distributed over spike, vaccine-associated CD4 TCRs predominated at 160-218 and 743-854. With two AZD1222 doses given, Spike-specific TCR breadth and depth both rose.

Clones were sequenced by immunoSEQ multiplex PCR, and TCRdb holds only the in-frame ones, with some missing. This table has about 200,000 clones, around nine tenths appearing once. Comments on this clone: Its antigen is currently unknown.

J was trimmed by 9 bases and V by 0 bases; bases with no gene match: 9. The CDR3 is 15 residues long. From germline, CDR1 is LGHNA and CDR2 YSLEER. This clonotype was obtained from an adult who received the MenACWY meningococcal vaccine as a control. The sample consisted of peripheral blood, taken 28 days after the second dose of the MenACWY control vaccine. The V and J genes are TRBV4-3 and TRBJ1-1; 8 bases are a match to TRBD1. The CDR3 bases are TGCGCCAGCAGCCAAGAATTGGAGACAGGGGCGAAAGCTTTCTTT. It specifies CASSQELETGAKAFF.